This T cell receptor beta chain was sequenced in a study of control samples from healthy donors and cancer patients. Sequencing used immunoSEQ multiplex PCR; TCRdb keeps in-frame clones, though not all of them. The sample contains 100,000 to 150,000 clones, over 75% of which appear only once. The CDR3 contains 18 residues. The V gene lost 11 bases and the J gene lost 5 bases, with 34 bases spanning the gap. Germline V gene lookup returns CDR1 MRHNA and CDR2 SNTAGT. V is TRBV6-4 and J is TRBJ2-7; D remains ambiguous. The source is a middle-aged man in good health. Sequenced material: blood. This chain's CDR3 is CAHPFRSFGVAIPHEQYF. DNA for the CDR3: TGTGCCCACCCTTTTCGCTCATTCGGAGTAGCAATCCCCCACGAGCAGTACTTC.